Reported below is one TCR beta chain. Its antigen is undetermined. Germline is not matched at one junction end, which may reflect a read error. CD4+ cells yielded CD45RA+ naive and CD45RA-negative memory subsets. This table comes from immunoSEQ multiplex PCR, and its TCRdb copy is limited to in-frame clones, with some not included. The table has around 1.5 million clones, 95% to 99% seen once. These data come from a study of shared clonotypes between healthy human individuals. Study-level results: Estimated richness values were generally larger in naive subsets than in memory subsets.

Germline CDR1 and CDR2: MNHNS and SASEGT. This CDR3 is built from 13 residues. The chain uses TRBV6-1 and TRBJ2-3; D is undetermined. This TCR was recovered from a young man in good health. Sequencing was carried out using naive CD4+ T cells sorted from blood. This sample's subset: CD45RA+ positively selected. In DNA, the CDR3 is TGTGCCAGCAGGGAAGGGAACCTGGATACGCAGTATTTT. Its protein product is CASREGNLDTQYF.